This entry is about one TCR beta chain. The data originate from a study of shared clonotypes between healthy human individuals. Trimming took 5 bases from V and 2 from J, leaving 12 bases between them. CDR1 is SEHNR and CDR2 is FQNEAQ in the germline V gene (reference sequence). The CDR3 is 15 amino acids. In the authors' methods: Junction-only immunoSEQ sequences carried no quality scores, so filtering differed. Measured with immunoSEQ multiplex PCR; TCRdb has only the in-frame clones, and not every one. The DNA was the basis for D and trimming; V, J and clone size are from that table. The data contain about 2 million clones, 95% of them singletons.

Specimen: naive CD4+ T cells sorted from blood. Noted subset: CD45RA+ positively selected. The TCR was taken from a young man in good health. This chain uses TRBV7-9 with TRBJ1-4; D remains unclear. CDR3 in amino acids: CASSPFGPTNEKLFF. The CDR3 DNA is TGTGCCAGCAGCCCCTTCGGGCCGACTAATGAAAAACTGTTTTTT.